The TCR beta chain under discussion was sequenced for a study of shared clonotypes between healthy human individuals. This clone was counted a single time. Healthy HIV-negative adults with no recent acute infections or vaccinations were recruited as donors. TCRdb's copy holds only in-frame clones and misses some; the assay was immunoSEQ multiplex PCR. The sample has 1.6 million or so clones; approximately 98.5% are singletons. The clonotype originates from a man in his thirties or forties in good health. Input material: naive CD4+ T cells sorted from blood. Subset given: CD45RA+ positively selected.

The chain's CDR3 is CATTPGRTSGRVHEQYF. CDR3 coding DNA: TGTGCCACCACTCCCGGGCGGACTAGCGGGAGGGTCCACGAGCAGTACTTC. The V gene is TRBV19, the J gene TRBJ2-7, with 15 bases fitting TRBD2. Trimming took 10 bases from V and 5 from J; bases not matched to a gene: 15. Looked up from germline, CDR1 is LNHDA and CDR2 is SQIVND (reference sequence). The CDR3 covers 17 residues.